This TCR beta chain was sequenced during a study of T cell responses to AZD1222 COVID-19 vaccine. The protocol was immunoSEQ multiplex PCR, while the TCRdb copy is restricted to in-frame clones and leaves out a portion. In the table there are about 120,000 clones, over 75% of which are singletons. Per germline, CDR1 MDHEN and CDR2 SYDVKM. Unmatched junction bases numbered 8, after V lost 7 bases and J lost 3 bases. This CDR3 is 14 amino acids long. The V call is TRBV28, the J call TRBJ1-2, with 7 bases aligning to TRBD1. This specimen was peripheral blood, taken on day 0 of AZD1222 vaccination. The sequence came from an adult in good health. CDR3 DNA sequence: TGTGCCAGCAAAGCCCAGGGGGTCTACTATGGCTACACCTTC. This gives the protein CASKAQGVYYGYTF.